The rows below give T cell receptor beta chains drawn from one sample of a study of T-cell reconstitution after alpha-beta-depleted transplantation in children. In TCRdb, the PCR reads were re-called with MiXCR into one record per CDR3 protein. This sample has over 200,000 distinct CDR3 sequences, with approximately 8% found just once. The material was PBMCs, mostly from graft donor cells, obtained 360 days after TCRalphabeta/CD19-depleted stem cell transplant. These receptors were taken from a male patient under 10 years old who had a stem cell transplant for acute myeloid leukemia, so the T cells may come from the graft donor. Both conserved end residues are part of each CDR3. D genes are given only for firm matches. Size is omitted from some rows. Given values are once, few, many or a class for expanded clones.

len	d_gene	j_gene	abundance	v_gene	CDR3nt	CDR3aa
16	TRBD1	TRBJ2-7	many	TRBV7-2	TGTGCCAGCAGTCAGGATCAGGGGGCCTTTTTGTACGAGCAGTACTTC	CASSQDQGAFLYEQYF
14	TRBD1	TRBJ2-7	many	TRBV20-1	TGCAGTGCTAGCCCGGGACAGAACTCCTACGAGCAGTACTTC	CSASPGQNSYEQYF
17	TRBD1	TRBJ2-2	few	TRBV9	TGTGCCAGCAGCACCAGGGGGCAGGGCCAACTCACCGGGGAGCTGTTTTTT	CASSTRGQGQLTGELFF
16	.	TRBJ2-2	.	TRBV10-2	TGCGCCAGCAGTGGGGACACAGGTACCATACCCGGGGAGCTGTTTTTT	CASSGDTGTIPGELFF
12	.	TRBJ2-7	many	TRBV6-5	TGTGCCAGCAGTTACTGGGGCCACGAGCAGTACTTC	CASSYWGHEQYF
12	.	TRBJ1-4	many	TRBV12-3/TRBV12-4	TGTGCCAGCAGTTTCGGGAATGAAAAACTGTTTTTT	CASSFGNEKLFF
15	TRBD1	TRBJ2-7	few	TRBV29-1	TGCAGCGTTGAATTTTACGAGGACAGGGGCTACGAGCAGTACTTC	CSVEFYEDRGYEQYF
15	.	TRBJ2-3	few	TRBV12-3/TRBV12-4	TGTGCCAGCAGTTTATCGGGGACCATCACAGATACGCAGTATTTT	CASSLSGTITDTQYF
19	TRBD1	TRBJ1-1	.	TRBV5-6	TGTGCCAGCAGCTTGGTGGGGGAGAGTTGGACAGGCTATAACACTGAAGCTTTCTTT	CASSLVGESWTGYNTEAFF
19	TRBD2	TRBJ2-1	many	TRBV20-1	TGCAGTGCTAGATCACTAGCGGGAGGGCGTCCGCTAACCTACAATGAGCAGTTCTTC	CSARSLAGGRPLTYNEQFF
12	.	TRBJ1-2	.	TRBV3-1	TGTGCCAGCAGCTTTACCCTCGATGGCTACACCTTC	CASSFTLDGYTF
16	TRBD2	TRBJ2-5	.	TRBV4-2	TGTGCCAGCAGCCAGAGACTAGCAGAACAGCAAGAGACCCAGTACTTC	CASSQRLAEQQETQYF
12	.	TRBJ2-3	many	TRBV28	TGTGCCAGCGGGACCCTCACAGATACGCAGTATTTT	CASGTLTDTQYF
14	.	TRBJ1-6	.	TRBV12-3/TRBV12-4	TGTGCCAGCAGTCGACAGGTTTTTAATTCACCCCTCCACTTT	CASSRQVFNSPLHF
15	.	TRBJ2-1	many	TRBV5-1	TGCGCCAGCAGCTCCCTGGGGGTTGGACACAATGAGCAGTTCTTC	CASSSLGVGHNEQFF
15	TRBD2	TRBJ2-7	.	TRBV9	TGTGCCAACAGCCCACTAGCGGGGGGCTCCTACGAGCAGTACTTC	CANSPLAGGSYEQYF
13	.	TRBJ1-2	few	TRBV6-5	TGTGCCAGCAGTTACGCGGAGTTCTATGGCTACACCTTC	CASSYAEFYGYTF
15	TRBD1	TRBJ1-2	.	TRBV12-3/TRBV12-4	TGTGCCAGCAGAGACAGGGAGGGGGTCTACTATGGCTACACCTTC	CASRDREGVYYGYTF
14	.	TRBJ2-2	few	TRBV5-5	TGTGCCAGCAGCTTGTTGGTGAACACCGGGGAGCTGTTTTTT	CASSLLVNTGELFF
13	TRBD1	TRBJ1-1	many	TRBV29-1	TGCAGCGTGGCAGGGGGATTAAGCACTGAAGCTTTCTTT	CSVAGGLSTEAFF
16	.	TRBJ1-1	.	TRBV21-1	TGTGCCAGCAGCCCTCCCGGGAGGGAGAGGATCTCTGAAGCTTTCTTT	CASSPPGRERISEAFF
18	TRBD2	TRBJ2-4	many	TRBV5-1	TGCGCCAGCAGCTTCAGGACACTAGCGGGAGGCCGGGAGGACATTCAGTACTTC	CASSFRTLAGGREDIQYF
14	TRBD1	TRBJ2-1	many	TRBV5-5	TGTGCCAGCAGCTTGGCCGGGGACAGGAAGGAGCAGTTCTTC	CASSLAGDRKEQFF
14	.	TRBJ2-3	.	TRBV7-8	TGTGCCAGCAGCTCATACCCTAGCACAGATACGCAGTATTTT	CASSSYPSTDTQYF
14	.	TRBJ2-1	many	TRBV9	TGTGCCAGCAGCCCGACAGCTGTTAACAATGAGCAGTTCTTC	CASSPTAVNNEQFF
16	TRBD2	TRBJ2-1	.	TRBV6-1	TGTGCCAGCAGAACTAGCGGGATAGGTTCCTACAATGAGCAGTTCTTC	CASRTSGIGSYNEQFF
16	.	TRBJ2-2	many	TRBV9	TGTGCCAGCAGCGCCCCTATGGGGCTTGGGGCCGGGGAGCTGTTTTTT	CASSAPMGLGAGELFF
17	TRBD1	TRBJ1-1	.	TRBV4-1	TGCGCCAGCAGCCAAGTCGGCGCCGGGCGACAGGGTCCCCAAGCTTTCTTT	CASSQVGAGRQGPQAFF
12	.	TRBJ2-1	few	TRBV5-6	TGTGCCAGCAGCTCACCGAACAATGAGCAGTTCTTC	CASSSPNNEQFF
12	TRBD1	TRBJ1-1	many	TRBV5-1	TGCGCCAGCAGCTTGGGGACAGGGACCGCTTTCTTT	CASSLGTGTAFF
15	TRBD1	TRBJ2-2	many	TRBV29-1	TGCAGCGTGGGACAGGGACCTACGAACACCGGGGAGCTGTTTTTT	CSVGQGPTNTGELFF
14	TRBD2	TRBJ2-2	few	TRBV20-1	TGCAGTGCTAGAGGGGGGGGGAGCACCGGGGAGCTGTTTTTT	CSARGGGSTGELFF
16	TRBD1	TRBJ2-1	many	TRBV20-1	TGCAGTGCAACGACAGGGTTCGACAGGGCATACAATGAGCAGTTCTTC	CSATTGFDRAYNEQFF
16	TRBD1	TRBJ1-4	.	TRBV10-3	TGTGCCATCAGTGAGTCGGGACAGTCAACTAATGAAAAACTGTTTTTT	CAISESGQSTNEKLFF
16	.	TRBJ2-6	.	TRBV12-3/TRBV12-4	TGTGCCAGCAGTTCTGGGGGACTTTCTGGGGCCAACGTCCTGACTTTC	CASSSGGLSGANVLTF
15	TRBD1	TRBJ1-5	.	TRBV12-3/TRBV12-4	TGTGCCAGCAGGCCCCAGGGGGCGGGTAACCAGCCCCAGCATTTT	CASRPQGAGNQPQHF
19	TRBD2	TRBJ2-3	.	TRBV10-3	TGTGCCATCAGGTCGTCCGGGACTAGCGGGTGGACGACTACAGATACGCAGTATTTT	CAIRSSGTSGWTTTDTQYF
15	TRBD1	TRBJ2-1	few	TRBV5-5	TGTGCCAGCAGCAGGACCGGGACAGGGCTCAATGAGCAGTTCTTC	CASSRTGTGLNEQFF